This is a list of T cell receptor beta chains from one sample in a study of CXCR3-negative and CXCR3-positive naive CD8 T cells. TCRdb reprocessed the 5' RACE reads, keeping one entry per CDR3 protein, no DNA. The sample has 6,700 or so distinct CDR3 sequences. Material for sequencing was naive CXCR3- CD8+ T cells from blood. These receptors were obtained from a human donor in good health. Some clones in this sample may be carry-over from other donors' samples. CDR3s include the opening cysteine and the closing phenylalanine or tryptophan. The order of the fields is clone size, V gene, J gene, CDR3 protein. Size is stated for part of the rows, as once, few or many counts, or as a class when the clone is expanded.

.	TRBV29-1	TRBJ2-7	CSASGTGSSYEQYF
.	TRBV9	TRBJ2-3	CASSVGGSVDTQYF
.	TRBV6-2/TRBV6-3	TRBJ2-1	CASSLLLNEQFF
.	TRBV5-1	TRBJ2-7	CASSLAPDTSYEQYF
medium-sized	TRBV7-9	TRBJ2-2	CASSLPLRIATNTGELFF
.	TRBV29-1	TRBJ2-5	CSVVPGGETQYF
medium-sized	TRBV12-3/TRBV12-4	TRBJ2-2	CASSLGQGSYTGELFF
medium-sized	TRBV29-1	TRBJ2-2	CSVEDSAFSTGELFF
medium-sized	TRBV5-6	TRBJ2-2	CASSLEDRGLTGELFF
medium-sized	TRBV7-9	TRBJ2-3	CASSPRLAGGTDTQYF